A selection of T cell receptor beta chains follows, all from one sample in a study of cytomegalovirus exposure and HLA in healthy donors. The protocol was immunoSEQ multiplex PCR, while the TCRdb copy is restricted to in-frame clones and leaves out a portion. Among around 100,000 clones listed, 65% to 90% were seen once. The sample was PBMCs. Source of these receptors: a man aged 25-45 years in good health and CMV-seropositive. Each CDR3 is given with its conserved first and last residue. D genes are given only for firm matches. Size is stated for part of the rows, as once, few or many counts, or as a class when the clone is expanded.

TRBV30	TRBJ2-1	-	-	CAFYLKGGGSYNEQFF	TGTGCCTTCTACCTTAAGGGCGGGGGCAGTTACAATGAGCAGTTCTTC
TRBV28	TRBJ1-1	few	-	CASCPGAMNLEAFF	TGTGCCAGCTGCCCGGGAGCGATGAATCTTGAAGCTTTCTTT
TRBV7-6	TRBJ2-7	-	-	CASSLASGVSYEQYF	TGTGCCAGCAGCTTAGCGTCAGGGGTCTCATACGAGCAGTACTTC
TRBV5-4	TRBJ2-4	-	TRBD2	CASSSRGGQGVAKNIQYF	TGTGCCAGCAGCTCCCGGGGGGGTCAAGGGGTGGCCAAAAACATTCAGTACTTC
TRBV10-3	TRBJ1-2	-	TRBD1	CAISEQGFGYTF	TGTGCCATCAGTGAACAGGGGTTTGGCTACACCTTC
TRBV5-1	TRBJ2-2	-	TRBD2	CASSPGLAGADTGELFF	TGCGCCAGCAGCCCTGGACTAGCGGGAGCCGACACCGGGGAGCTGTTTTTT
TRBV6-1	TRBJ2-7	-	-	CASMGQQGASYEQYF	TGTGCCAGCATGGGCCAACAGGGAGCTTCCTACGAGCAGTACTTC
TRBV29-1	TRBJ1-1	-	-	CSVERGRTEAFF	TGCAGCGTTGAACGGGGTCGCACTGAAGCTTTCTTT
TRBV6-6	TRBJ2-3	-	-	CASSSRFADTQYF	TGTGCCAGCAGCAGTCGATTTGCAGATACGCAGTATTTT
TRBV27	TRBJ2-2	-	TRBD2	CASSFSGRANTGELFF	TGTGCCAGCAGTTTTAGCGGGAGGGCGAACACCGGGGAGCTGTTTTTT
TRBV7-6	TRBJ2-5	-	TRBD1	CASRGTGFQETQYF	TGTGCCAGCAGAGGGACAGGCTTTCAAGAGACCCAGTACTTC
TRBV28	TRBJ2-7	-	-	CASSLTGLPTYEQYF	TGTGCCAGCAGTCTGACAGGTCTCCCCACCTACGAGCAGTACTTC
TRBV18	TRBJ2-7	-	TRBD1	CASSPPGQGSYEQYF	TGTGCCAGCTCACCGCCGGGACAGGGATCTTACGAGCAGTACTTC
TRBV5-6	TRBJ2-7	-	TRBD2	CASSPGLAESSYEQYF	TGTGCCAGCAGCCCGGGACTAGCGGAGAGCTCCTACGAGCAGTACTTC
TRBV21-1	TRBJ1-6	-	-	CASSKFTYRKGSNSPLHF	TGTGCCAGCAGCAAATTCACCTACAGGAAGGGGTCAAATTCACCCCTCCACTTT
TRBV27	TRBJ1-6	-	-	CASRATGSYNSPLHF	TGTGCCAGCAGGGCCACAGGGTCCTATAATTCACCCCTCCACTTT
TRBV5-1	TRBJ2-7	-	TRBD1	CASSLARGQGMLTYEQYF	TGCGCCAGCAGCTTGGCTAGGGGACAGGGAATGTTAACCTACGAGCAGTACTTC
TRBV6-5	TRBJ1-1	-	-	CASSYSIWALGTEAFF	TGTGCCAGCAGTTACTCGATTTGGGCTCTGGGCACTGAAGCTTTCTTT
TRBV29-1	TRBJ2-7	few	-	CSVIERVILREQYF	TGCAGCGTTATCGAGAGGGTCATCCTACGCGAGCAGTACTTC
TRBV28	TRBJ2-7	-	-	CASSRGTDPYEQYF	TGTGCCAGCAGCCGGGGGACAGATCCCTACGAGCAGTACTTC
TRBV10-2	TRBJ2-5	-	TRBD2	CASAVAGEGGTQYF	TGCGCCAGCGCCGTAGCGGGAGAAGGAGGGACCCAGTACTTC
TRBV19	TRBJ2-4	-	-	CASSGQTGLAPDIQYF	TGTGCCAGTAGTGGACAGACCGGATTGGCGCCCGACATTCAGTACTTC
TRBV18	TRBJ2-5	-	-	CASSPFQGGEETQYF	TGTGCCAGCTCACCATTCCAGGGAGGAGAGGAGACCCAGTACTTC
TRBV18	TRBJ1-1	-	TRBD1	CASSPRTGVGVAEAFF	TGTGCCAGCTCACCTAGGACAGGGGTCGGAGTAGCTGAAGCTTTCTTT
TRBV7-2	TRBJ2-1	-	TRBD2	CASSKVAGGRNEQFF	TGTGCCAGCAGCAAAGTAGCGGGAGGGAGGAATGAGCAGTTCTTC
TRBV5-1	TRBJ2-3	-	-	CASSLVASESTDTQYF	TGCGCCAGCAGCTTGGTAGCTTCTGAAAGCACAGATACGCAGTATTTT
TRBV6-1	TRBJ2-7	-	-	CASSEARTYSSYEQYF	TGTGCCAGCAGTGAAGCGCGTACATACAGCTCCTACGAGCAGTACTTC
TRBV11-3	TRBJ2-7	few	TRBD2	CASSSGAGGPYEQYF	TGTGCCAGCAGTTCTGGAGCGGGAGGGCCCTACGAGCAGTACTTC
TRBV11-3	TRBJ2-1	-	TRBD1	CASSLGAGRQGVGNEQFF	TGTGCCAGCAGCTTAGGGGCTGGGCGACAGGGAGTGGGGAATGAGCAGTTCTTC
TRBV6-1	TRBJ2-1	-	TRBD2	CASRRGLAGTNEQFF	TGTGCCAGCCGGAGAGGACTAGCGGGGACCAATGAGCAGTTCTTC
TRBV6-4	TRBJ2-7	once	-	CASSEDSSVSYEQYF	TGTGCCAGCAGTGAGGACTCCTCCGTTTCCTACGAGCAGTACTTC
TRBV4-1	TRBJ1-1	-	-	CASSQDPQGNTEAFF	TGCGCCAGCAGCCAAGATCCGCAGGGGAACACTGAAGCTTTCTTT
TRBV6-6	TRBJ2-7	few	-	CASSPIAYEQYF	TGTGCCAGCAGTCCCATTGCCTACGAGCAGTACTTC
TRBV5-1	TRBJ2-1	-	TRBD1	CASSASGTGGLNEQFF	TGCGCCAGCAGCGCATCCGGGACAGGGGGTCTGAATGAGCAGTTCTTC
TRBV10-1	TRBJ2-3	-	TRBD2	CASSELGGRLTDTQYF	TGCGCCAGCAGTGAGCTGGGCGGGAGATTGACAGATACGCAGTATTTT
TRBV7-2	TRBJ2-1	-	-	CASSLYPGLNEQFF	TGTGCCAGCAGCTTATACCCAGGGCTGAATGAGCAGTTCTTC
TRBV7-8	TRBJ2-7	-	-	CASSPGTGFSYEQYF	TGTGCCAGCAGCCCGGGAACAGGGTTCTCCTACGAGCAGTACTTC
TRBV21-1	TRBJ1-3	once	-	CASSKLRGPRVFGNTIYF	TGTGCCAGCAGCAAATTGCGGGGCCCCCGAGTGTTCGGAAACACCATATATTTT
TRBV5-6	TRBJ2-7	-	-	CASSVCRGGDAPYEQYF	TGTGCCAGCAGCGTTTGTAGGGGGGGGGACGCCCCCTACGAGCAGTACTTC
TRBV30	TRBJ2-1	-	-	CAWPQGGEQFF	TGTGCCTGGCCTCAGGGGGGTGAGCAGTTCTTC
TRBV29-1	TRBJ2-1	-	TRBD1	CSVDPRTGYNEQFF	TGCAGCGTTGATCCCAGGACAGGCTACAATGAGCAGTTCTTC
TRBV21-1	TRBJ2-1	-	-	CASENRDGIYNEQFF	TGTGCCAGCGAAAATCGGGATGGGATCTACAATGAGCAGTTCTTC
TRBV7-9	TRBJ1-5	-	-	CASSFARSGNQPQHF	TGTGCCAGCAGCTTCGCTAGAAGCGGCAATCAGCCCCAGCATTTT
TRBV7-9	TRBJ1-5	-	-	CASSPDRQESNQPQHF	TGTGCCAGCAGCCCCGACCGACAGGAAAGCAATCAGCCCCAGCATTTT
TRBV2	TRBJ2-2	-	TRBD2	CASGLAEITGELFF	TGTGCCAGCGGGCTAGCGGAGATCACCGGGGAGCTGTTTTTT
TRBV29-1	TRBJ1-2	once	-	CSVVLGTTPYGYTF	TGCAGCGTTGTGCTCGGGACAACTCCCTATGGCTACACCTTC
TRBV28	TRBJ2-7	-	TRBD2	CASSPWTSSYEQYF	TGTGCCAGCAGTCCATGGACTAGCTCCTACGAGCAGTACTTC
TRBV6-5	TRBJ1-5	-	TRBD1	CASRATGVGDQPQHF	TGTGCCAGCAGGGCTACAGGGGTTGGGGATCAGCCCCAGCATTTT
TRBV5-1	TRBJ1-1	-	TRBD1	CASSLYRGMNTEAFF	TGCGCCAGCAGCTTGTACAGGGGAATGAACACTGAAGCTTTCTTT
TRBV28	TRBJ1-2	-	-	CASSAQGYYGYTF	TGTGCCAGCAGTGCACAGGGTTACTATGGCTACACCTTC
TRBV10-3	TRBJ2-7	-	TRBD1	CAISESGQPSYEQYF	TGTGCCATCAGTGAGTCGGGACAGCCTTCCTACGAGCAGTACTTC
TRBV9	TRBJ2-3	-	TRBD2	CASSVEAGGPGPTDTQYF	TGTGCCAGCAGCGTAGAGGCGGGAGGGCCCGGTCCCACAGATACGCAGTATTTT
TRBV5-4	TRBJ1-4	-	TRBD1	CASSGAGTGREKLFF	TGTGCCAGCAGCGGGGCCGGGACAGGGAGGGAAAAACTGTTTTTT